Following are 10 T cell receptor beta chains from one sample sequenced in a study of blood T cell repertoires in COVID-19 (TCRdb year 2020). Libraries were made using the immunoSEQ multiplex PCR assay. TCRdb's version of the immuneACCESS table is confined to in-frame rearrangements and falls short of the full clone set. An unresolved V gene accounts for under half of the shortfall where checked; the remainder is of unknown origin. This sample has about 380,000 clones in its table, and roughly 87% of those were observed once. The ten largest make up approximately 3.1% of the sample. Sequenced input: PBMCs or T cells enriched from blood (not recorded which). These receptors originate from a woman in her 30s who had recovered from COVID-19.

V gene TRBV10-3 combines with J gene TRBJ1-5; D gene unclear. Germline V gene lookup returns CDR1 ENHRY and CDR2 SYGVKD. Trimming shortened V by 0 bases and J by 4 bases, and 4 bases separated the two germline ends. The CDR3 consists of 13 residues. CDR3 nucleotides: TGTGCCATCAGTGAGTCTAGTAATCAGCCCCAGCATTTT. This translates into CAISESSNQPQHF.

The rearrangement joins TRBV11-2 to TRBJ2-1; unclear D gene. Germline loops: CDR1 SGHAT, CDR2 FQNNGV. V lost 5 bases and J 8 bases, leaving 13 bases between the germline ends. This CDR3 is built from 13 residues. In DNA, the CDR3 is TGTGCCAGCAGCCCACCTGGTATAGATGAGCAGTTCTTC. Its translation is CASSPPGIDEQFF.

V is TRBV5-1 and J is TRBJ2-7; D is uncertain. The CDR3 sequence is 15 residues long. The germline V gene has CDR1 SGHRS and CDR2 YFSETQ. Trimming removed 0 bases at V and 6 bases at J, with 16 bases between. CDR3 residues: CASSLAPKSVVEQYF. The CDR3 DNA follows: TGCGCCAGCAGCTTGGCCCCCAAGAGCGTCGTCGAGCAGTACTTC.

This chain uses TRBV2 with TRBJ2-7; 9 bases map to TRBD1. The CDR3 sequence is 15 residues long. Germline-derived CDR1 and CDR2 are SNHLY and FYNNEI. The V and J ends lost 7 bases and 4 bases, in that order; junction bases with no gene match: 11. The CDR3 region has the DNA TGTGCCAGCAAGGAGGCCGGGACAGGGACTTACGAGCAGTACTTC. Its protein is CASKEAGTGTYEQYF.

This sequence joins TRBV7-9 and TRBJ2-1, with TRBD2 matching over 13 bases. The CDR3 consists of 16 residues. Germline V gene data show CDR1 as SEHNR and CDR2 as FQNEAQ (reference sequence). After removal of 5 bases from V and 4 bases from J, the junction contained 5 bases not matched to a gene. DNA of the CDR3: TGTGCCAGCAGCAACGGACTAGCGGGAGCTTACAATGAGCAGTTCTTC. Translated: CASSNGLAGAYNEQFF.

The rearrangement joins TRBV6-5 to TRBJ1-5; TRBD1 matches at 10 bases. Germline loops: CDR1 MNHEY, CDR2 SVGAGI. Losses at the gene ends were 6 bases for V and 6 bases for J; bases not matched to a gene: 2. The CDR3 contains 13 residues. CDR3 loop: CASSDRGLQPQHF. Written as DNA, the CDR3 is TGTGCCAGCAGCGACAGGGGGCTTCAGCCCCAGCATTTT.

This chain uses TRBV19 with TRBJ2-7; D perhaps matches TRBD2 (7 bases). The CDR3 extends over 15 amino acids. Germline CDR1 and CDR2: LNHDA and SQIVND (reference sequence). V was shortened by 3 bases and J by 2 bases, with 14 bases between the two germline ends. CDR3 DNA sequence: TGTGCCAGTAGTATGAAAGGGGGGGCTCCCTACGAGCAGTACTTC. It translates to CASSMKGGAPYEQYF.

This chain connects TRBV28 to TRBJ2-3, with D hard to call. Trimming took 2 bases from V and 3 from J, leaving 9 bases between them. The germline CDR1 and CDR2 sequences are MDHEN and SYDVKM. The CDR3 runs 14 residues. The CDR3: CASSLVSGTDTQYF. DNA of the CDR3: TGTGCCAGCAGTTTAGTGTCGGGTACAGATACGCAGTATTTT.

The chain joins TRBV6-5 to TRBJ1-2; possible D gene TRBD1, 6 bases. Germline V gives CDR1 MNHEY, CDR2 SVGAGI. CDR3 size: 13 residues. Between the trimmed V and J ends, which lost 6 bases and 6 bases, there was a span of 14 bases. Here the CDR3 DNA reads TGTGCCAGCAGGGGCACCAACAGGGATGGCTACACCTTC. This translates into CASRGTNRDGYTF.

This rearrangement joins TRBV28 to TRBJ2-3; 10 bases align to TRBD2. Trimming removed 4 bases from V and 1 base from J; junction bases left unmatched: 8. Looked up from germline, CDR1 is MDHEN and CDR2 is SYDVKM. This CDR3 region has 17 residues. The CDR3, as DNA: TGTGCCAGCAGTTCCCCGGGACTAGCGCTGGGCACAGATACGCAGTATTTT. It translates to CASSSPGLALGTDTQYF.